This T cell receptor beta chain was profiled in a study of control samples from healthy donors and cancer patients. This table comes from immunoSEQ multiplex PCR, and its TCRdb copy is limited to in-frame clones, with some not included. The sample has about 140,000 clones; more than 85% are singletons. Trimming stripped 3 bases from V and 4 bases from J, with 7 bases between. The CDR3 runs to 13 residues. Germline V gives CDR1 KGHDR, CDR2 SFDVKD. This clonotype was sampled from a woman aged 25-40 years in good health. Input material: blood. The V and J genes are TRBV24-1 and TRBJ2-3; D remains ambiguous. The CDR3 loop is CATSDRSADTQYF. DNA of the CDR3: TGTGCCACCAGTGATAGGAGCGCAGATACGCAGTATTTT.